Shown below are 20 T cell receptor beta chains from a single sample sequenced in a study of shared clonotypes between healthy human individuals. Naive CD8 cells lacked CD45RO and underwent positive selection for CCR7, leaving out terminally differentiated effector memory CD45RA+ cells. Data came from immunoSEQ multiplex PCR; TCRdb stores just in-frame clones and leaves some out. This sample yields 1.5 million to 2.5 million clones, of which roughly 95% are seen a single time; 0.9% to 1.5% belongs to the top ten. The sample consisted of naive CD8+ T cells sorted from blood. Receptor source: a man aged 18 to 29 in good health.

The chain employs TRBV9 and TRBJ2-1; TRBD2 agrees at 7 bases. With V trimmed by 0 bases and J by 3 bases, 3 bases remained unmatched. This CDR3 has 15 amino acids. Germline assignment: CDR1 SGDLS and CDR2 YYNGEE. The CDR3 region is CASSVAPSGYNEQFF. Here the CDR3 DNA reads TGTGCCAGCAGCGTAGCCCCTAGCGGCTACAATGAGCAGTTCTTC.

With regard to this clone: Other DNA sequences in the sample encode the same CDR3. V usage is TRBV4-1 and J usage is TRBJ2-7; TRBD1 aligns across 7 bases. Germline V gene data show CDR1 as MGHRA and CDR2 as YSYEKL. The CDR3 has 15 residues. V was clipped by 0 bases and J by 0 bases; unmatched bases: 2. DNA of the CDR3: TGCGCCAGCAGCCAAGAGACAGGGTCCTCCTACGAGCAGTACTTC. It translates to CASSQETGSSYEQYF.

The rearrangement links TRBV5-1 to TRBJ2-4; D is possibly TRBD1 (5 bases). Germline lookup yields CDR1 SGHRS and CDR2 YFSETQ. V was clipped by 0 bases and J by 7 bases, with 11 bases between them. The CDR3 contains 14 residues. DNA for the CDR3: TGCGCCAGCAGCTTGGCAGGGTCGGAGAACATTCAGTACTTC. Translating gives CASSLAGSENIQYF.

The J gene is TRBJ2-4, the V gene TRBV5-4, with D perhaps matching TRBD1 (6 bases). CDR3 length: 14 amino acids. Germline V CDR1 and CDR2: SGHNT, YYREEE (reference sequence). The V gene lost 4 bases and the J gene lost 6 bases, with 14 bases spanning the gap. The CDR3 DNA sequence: TGTGCCAGCAGCGAGGGATGGGGGCCAAACATTCAGTACTTC. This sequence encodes CASSEGWGPNIQYF.

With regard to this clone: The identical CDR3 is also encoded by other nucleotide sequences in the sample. The CDR3 region has the DNA TGTGCCAGCAGTCACAGGGATAGCTCCTACGAGCAGTACTTC. The encoded protein is CASSHRDSSYEQYF. The rearrangement uses TRBV6-5 and TRBJ2-7; D is perhaps TRBD1 (6 bases). The V end was cut by 5 bases, the J end by 0 bases, with 11 bases between. Germline V lookup: CDR1 MNHEY, CDR2 SVGAGI. The CDR3 totals 14 residues.

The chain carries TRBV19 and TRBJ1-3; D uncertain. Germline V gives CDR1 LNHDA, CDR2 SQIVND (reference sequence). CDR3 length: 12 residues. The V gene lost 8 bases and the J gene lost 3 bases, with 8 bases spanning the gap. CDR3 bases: TGTGCCAGTGGAAGCGATGGAAACACCATATATTTT. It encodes CASGSDGNTIYF.

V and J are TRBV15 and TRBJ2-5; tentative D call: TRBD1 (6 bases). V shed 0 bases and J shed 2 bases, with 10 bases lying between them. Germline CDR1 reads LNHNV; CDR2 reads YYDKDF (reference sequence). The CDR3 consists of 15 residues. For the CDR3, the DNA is TGTGCCACCAGCAGAGATGGAGGACAGCAAGAGACCCAGTACTTC. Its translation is CATSRDGGQQETQYF.

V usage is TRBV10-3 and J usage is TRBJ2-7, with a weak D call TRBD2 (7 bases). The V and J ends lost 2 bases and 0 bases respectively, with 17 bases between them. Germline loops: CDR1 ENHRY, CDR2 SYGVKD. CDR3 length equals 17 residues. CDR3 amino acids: CAISEPEGGESSYEQYF. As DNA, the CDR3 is TGTGCCATCAGTGAGCCGGAAGGGGGGGAAAGCTCCTACGAGCAGTACTTC.

The DNA of the CDR3 is TGTGCCAGCAGTGGGACAGGGGGCCAAGAGCAGTTCTTC. This translates into CASSGTGGQEQFF. The gene calls are TRBV2 and TRBJ2-1, with TRBD1 identical over 11 bases. CDR3 length equals 13 residues. Germline lookup yields CDR1 SNHLY and CDR2 FYNNEI. The V segment lost 4 bases and the J segment 10 bases; nucleotides outside the gene matches: 3.

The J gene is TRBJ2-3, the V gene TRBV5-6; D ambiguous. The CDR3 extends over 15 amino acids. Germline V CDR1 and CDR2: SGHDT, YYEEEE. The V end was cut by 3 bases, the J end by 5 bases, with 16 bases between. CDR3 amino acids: CASSSLTNLGDTQYF. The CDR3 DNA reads TGTGCCAGCAGCTCACTAACAAACCTTGGAGATACGCAGTATTTT.

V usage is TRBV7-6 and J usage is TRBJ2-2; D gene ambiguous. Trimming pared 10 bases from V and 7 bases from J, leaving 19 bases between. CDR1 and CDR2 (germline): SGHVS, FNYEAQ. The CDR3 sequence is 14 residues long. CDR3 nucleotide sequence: TGTGCCATCCCGTGGGTGGGTTCGAGCGGGGAGCTGTTTTTT. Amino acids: CAIPWVGSSGELFF.

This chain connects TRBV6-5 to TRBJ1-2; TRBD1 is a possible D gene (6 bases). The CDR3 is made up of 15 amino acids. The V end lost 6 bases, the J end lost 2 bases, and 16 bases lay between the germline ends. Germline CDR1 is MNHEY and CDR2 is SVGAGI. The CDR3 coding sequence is TGTGCCAGCAGCCTCTCAGGGGAGCCCAACTATGGCTACACCTTC. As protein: CASSLSGEPNYGYTF.

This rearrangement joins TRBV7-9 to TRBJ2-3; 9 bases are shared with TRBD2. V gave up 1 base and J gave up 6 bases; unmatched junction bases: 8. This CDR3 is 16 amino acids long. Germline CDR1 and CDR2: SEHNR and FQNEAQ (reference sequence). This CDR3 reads CASSLGTSVGKDTQYF. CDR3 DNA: TGTGCCAGCAGCTTAGGGACTAGCGTAGGCAAGGATACGCAGTATTTT.

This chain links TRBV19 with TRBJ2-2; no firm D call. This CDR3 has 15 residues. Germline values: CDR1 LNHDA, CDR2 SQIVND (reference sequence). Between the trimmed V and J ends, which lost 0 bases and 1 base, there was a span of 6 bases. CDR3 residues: CASSIEVENTGELFF. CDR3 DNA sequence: TGTGCCAGTAGTATAGAGGTGGAGAACACCGGGGAGCTGTTTTTT.

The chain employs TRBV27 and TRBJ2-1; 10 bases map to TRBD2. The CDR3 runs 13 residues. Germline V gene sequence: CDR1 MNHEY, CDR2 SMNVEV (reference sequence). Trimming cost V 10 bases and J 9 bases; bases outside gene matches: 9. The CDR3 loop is CATLTSGFGEQFF. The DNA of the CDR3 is TGTGCCACCTTGACTAGCGGGTTTGGTGAGCAGTTCTTC.

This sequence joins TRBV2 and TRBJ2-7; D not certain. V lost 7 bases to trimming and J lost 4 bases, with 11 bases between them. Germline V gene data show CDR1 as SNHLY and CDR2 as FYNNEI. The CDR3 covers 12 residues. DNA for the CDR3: TGTGCCAGCACGGAGACAACTTACGAGCAGTACTTC. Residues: CASTETTYEQYF.

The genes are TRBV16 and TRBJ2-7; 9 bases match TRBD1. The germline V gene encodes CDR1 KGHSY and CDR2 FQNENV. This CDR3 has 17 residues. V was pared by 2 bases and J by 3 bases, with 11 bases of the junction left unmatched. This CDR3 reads CASSQKNPDRGGYEQYF. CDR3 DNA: TGTGCCAGCAGCCAAAAAAACCCAGACAGGGGGGGCTACGAGCAGTACTTC.

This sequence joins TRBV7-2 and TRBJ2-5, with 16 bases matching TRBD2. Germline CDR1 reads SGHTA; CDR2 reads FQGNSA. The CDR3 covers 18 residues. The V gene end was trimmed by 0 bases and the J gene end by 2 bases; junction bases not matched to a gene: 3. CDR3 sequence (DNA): TGTGCCAGCAGCTTAGCGGGACTAGCGGGAGGGATACAAGAGACCCAGTACTTC. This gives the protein CASSLAGLAGGIQETQYF.

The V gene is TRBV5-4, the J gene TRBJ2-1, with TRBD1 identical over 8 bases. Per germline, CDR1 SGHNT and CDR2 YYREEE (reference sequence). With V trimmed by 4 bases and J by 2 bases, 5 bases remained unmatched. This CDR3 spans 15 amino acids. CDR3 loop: CASSGGQVTYNEQFF. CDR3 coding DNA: TGTGCCAGCAGCGGGGGACAGGTAACCTACAATGAGCAGTTCTTC.

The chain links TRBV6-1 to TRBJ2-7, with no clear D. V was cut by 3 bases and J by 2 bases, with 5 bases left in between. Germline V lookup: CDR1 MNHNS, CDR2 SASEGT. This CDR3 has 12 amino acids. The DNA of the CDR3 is TGTGCCAGCAGTGATTGGGCCTACGAGCAGTACTTC. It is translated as CASSDWAYEQYF.